One T cell receptor (beta chain) is described in this entry. It has no known antigen specificity. It has no much larger one-base neighbor in the sample; base qualities were not kept. TCRbeta CDR3 regions were amplified from genomic DNA by means of the immunoSEQ Assay, a bias-controlled multiplex PCR. On the study's bioinformatics: Within the assay, amplification of reference gene primers was used to estimate how many nucleated cells each sample contained. To quantify the absolute abundance of each unique TCRbeta CDR3 rearrangement, sequence reads were collapsed and filtered. For each sample, productive Simpson clonality was calculated as the square root of Simpson's diversity index across productive rearrangements. TCRdb took over this immuneACCESS table, retaining in-frame rearrangements with V and J assigned. Such tables are incomplete; in checked studies, under half of the missing clones stem from an unresolved V gene, and the remainder is unexplained. V, J and clone size derive from that table, while D and trimming were established from the DNA sequence. Recorded for this sample are 200,000 to 250,000 clones; around 88% of them occurred a single time. Approximately 13% of the sample is in the top ten clones.

Each collaborating institution followed its own protocols to collect whole blood in K2EDTA tubes. For TCRbeta analysis, collaborators shipped samples as frozen whole blood, isolated PBMCs, or DNA extracted from either of those sample types. V is shortened by 5 bases, J by 4 bases, and the region joining them spans 10 bases. For CDR1 and CDR2, the germline V gene lists SGHRS and YFSETQ. Counted from cysteine to phenylalanine, this CDR3 has 13 amino acids. Just CDR3 DNA is preserved here, 39 bases in frame from base 1. These data belong to a study of blood T cell repertoires in COVID-19 (TCRdb year 2020). For the study in its entirety: The collaborator samples originated in the United States, Italy and Spain and spanned the acute and convalescent phases of COVID-19. HLA class I and class II types, where available, came from metadata supplied by the sample provider rather than from assay-based typing. A freely available public database, intended as a resource for researchers studying the immune response to SARS-CoV-2, is where the repertoires were released. The material from the prospective study consisted of cDNA or gDNA derived from T cells, B-cell-depleted T cells, or PBMCs. Samples were obtained from the ongoing ImmuneRACE study (first 160 participants) and from about 1,300 subjects provided by 6 global collaborators. A de-identified subject ID, COVID-19 status, age in years and sex were almost always included in the sample metadata. Subjects who had been exposed to COVID-19, were actively infected with it, or had recovered from it provided the deeply sampled blood TCRbeta repertoires that made up the dataset. Overall results and qualifications from the work: How much clinical and demographic metadata was included differed by source and by participant, and the metadata was provided uncurated.

The TCR sequence derives from an elderly man with acute or convalescent COVID-19. The rearrangement joined TRBV5-1 to TRBJ1-5, with TRBD1 tentatively as D gene (6 bases match). Sequenced input: peripheral blood. CDR3 sequence: CASRQDSNQPQHF. The DNA sequence is as follows: TGCGCCAGCAGGCAGGACAGTAATCAGCCCCAGCATTTT.